In this sample, the clone carrying this T cell receptor delta chain turned up a few times. TCRdb re-called the RT-PCR reads with CATT. The data hold more than 1,500 delta-chain clones, with around 4.2% observed a single time. The germline gives CDR1 TSWWSYY, CDR2 QGS. This CDR3 comprises 19 residues. V was pared by 3 bases and J by 1 base, with 16 bases of the junction left unmatched. This sample stems from a study of gamma-delta T cells after stem cell transplantation. The TCR originated in a human donor. It is not recorded whose cells these are; they may come from a transplant donor. The sample was gamma-delta T cells. The chain joins TRDV1 to TRDJ1, with 8 bases fitting TRDD3. CDR3 region: CALGDPSRVWGILTDKLIF. In DNA form, the CDR3 reads TGTGCTCTTGGGGATCCTTCCCGTGTATGGGGGATCCTCACCGATAAACTCATCTTT.